These 8 T cell receptor beta chains came from one sample sequenced in a study of blood T cell repertoires in COVID-19 (dated by TCRdb to 2019 to 2021). Libraries were made using the immunoSEQ multiplex PCR assay. TCRdb took this table from immuneACCESS and kept in-frame rearrangements with V and J called. Such tables lack part of the clones; where checked against another copy, unresolved V genes explain under half of the gap, and the rest is unexplained. The sample table holds some 160,000 clones, of which 83% were seen once. The top ten hold roughly 2% of the sample. Sequenced: peripheral blood. The receptors originated from a woman of 80 years or more with acute or convalescent COVID-19.

This chain uses TRBV6-5 with TRBJ1-6, with 9 bases aligning to TRBD1. Trimming removed 6 bases from V and 5 bases from J; junction bases left unmatched: 5. CDR3 length: 15 residues. Germline CDR1 reads MNHEY; CDR2 reads SVGAGI. The chain's CDR3 is CASRSDRGDNSPLHF. CDR3 DNA: TGTGCCAGCAGGTCGGACAGGGGAGATAATTCACCCCTCCACTTT.

This clone has just a few counts. The chain recombines TRBV29-1 with TRBJ1-1; D is ambiguous. The CDR3 runs 11 residues. Germline V gene data show CDR1 as SQVTM and CDR2 as ANQGSEA. Trimming cost V 5 bases and J 6 bases, with 10 bases left between them. For the CDR3, the DNA is TGCAGCGTTCAGGTTATATCTGAAGCTTTCTTT. Protein product: CSVQVISEAFF.

The chain recombines TRBV29-1 with TRBJ2-7, with TRBD1 matching 7 bases. This CDR3 has 12 residues. CDR1 and CDR2 from the germline V gene are SQVTM and ANQGSEA. With 6 bases clipped from V and 5 bases from J, the junction kept 7 bases outside the gene matches. Here the CDR3 reads CSVQQGLNEQYF. DNA of the CDR3: TGCAGCGTCCAACAGGGGTTGAACGAGCAGTACTTC.

The J gene is TRBJ1-4, the V gene TRBV4-3; 8 bases align to TRBD1. The ends lost 0 bases at V and 11 bases at J; junction bases unmatched: 8. The CDR3 has 15 amino acids. CDR1 is LGHNA and CDR2 is YSLEER in the germline V gene. Here the CDR3 reads CASSQDRAGGAKLFF. DNA of the CDR3: TGCGCCAGCAGCCAAGATAGGGCAGGGGGCGCGAAACTGTTTTTT.

The genes are TRBV5-1 and TRBJ2-1; maybe TRBD2 (6 bases). Trimming pared 4 bases from V and 5 bases from J, leaving 13 bases between. In germline, CDR1 is SGHRS, CDR2 YFSETQ. CDR3 length: 14 residues. This chain's CDR3 is CASSPSGYDNEQFF. In DNA form, the CDR3 reads TGCGCCAGCAGCCCCAGCGGGTATGACAATGAGCAGTTCTTC.

This chain joins TRBV4-1 and TRBJ2-5; TRBD2 might be the D (5 bases). Deletions cut 6 bases from V and 5 bases from J, with 16 bases between. The CDR3 is made up of 14 amino acids. The germline V gene has CDR1 MGHRA and CDR2 YSYEKL. CDR3 in amino acids: CASSQWERIETQYF. The CDR3 coding sequence is TGCGCCAGCAGTCAGTGGGAGAGGATTGAGACCCAGTACTTC.

The sample holds one count of this clone. This chain joins TRBV18 and TRBJ1-2; 10 nucleotides align to TRBD1. CDR1 and CDR2 (germline): KGHSH, LQKENI. V dropped 3 bases and J dropped 11; count of bases not matched to a gene: 6. CDR3 length: 13 residues. The DNA for the CDR3 is TGTGCCAGCTCACCTAAGGACAGGGGGATATACACCTTC. It encodes CASSPKDRGIYTF.

V and J are TRBV5-6 and TRBJ2-5, with TRBD1 as a possible D gene (6 bases). The CDR3 totals 13 residues. The V end was cut by 4 bases, the J end by 13 bases, with 20 bases between. Germline V lookup: CDR1 SGHDT, CDR2 YYEEEE. The CDR3, as DNA: TGTGCCAGCAGCGCCGACACAACAGGGAAAAGGTACTTC. Amino acid sequence: CASSADTTGKRYF.